This TCR beta chain was sequenced in a study of T cell responses to AZD1222 COVID-19 vaccine. Study-wide results and caveats: Reportedly, nearly half of unique spike TCRs recognized epitopes outside B.1.351/B.1.1.7 mutations.

Germline assignment: CDR1 LGHNA and CDR2 YNFKEQ. V lost 1 base and J lost 9, with 10 bases in between. This CDR3 has 14 residues. This clone has more than one count but fewer than ten. Its antigen remains unidentified. The table came from immunoSEQ multiplex PCR; TCRdb's copy has only in-frame clones and leaves some out. Among around 130,000 clones listed, around 90% were seen once. This clonotype originated in an adult who received the AZD1222 COVID-19 vaccine. The rearrangement links TRBV4-2 to TRBJ1-6; D is uncertain. The sequenced sample was peripheral blood, obtained 28 days after the second AZD1222 dose. The CDR3 DNA reads as TGTGCCAGCAGCCAAGTAGAAGGGTTTTCACCCCTCCACTTT. Translation gives CASSQVEGFSPLHF.